The 3 T cell receptor beta chains listed next were all sequenced from one sample in a study of cytomegalovirus exposure and HLA in healthy donors. The primer mix had 60 Vbeta and 13 Jbeta primers. Produced via immunoSEQ multiplex PCR; TCRdb's table is partial and in-frame only. The repertoire holds some 93,000 clones, with 70% to 85% as singletons. The source material was PBMCs. Every receptor here comes from a middle-aged man in good health and CMV-seronegative.

V is TRBV10-2 and J is TRBJ2-2; 10 bases are shared with TRBD1. J gave up 4 bases and V 4 bases, and 3 bases lay outside the gene matches. There are 15 residues in the CDR3. Germline V gene sequence: CDR1 WSHSY, CDR2 SAAADI. CDR3 region: CASSGRTGGTGELFF. The CDR3 DNA reads TGCGCCAGCAGTGGTCGGACAGGGGGCACCGGGGAGCTGTTTTTT.

J is TRBJ1-2 and V is TRBV6-7, with D perhaps TRBD1 (6 bases). TRBV6-7 is filed as an ORF, its function uncertain. The CDR3 covers 13 residues. Trimming shortened V by 2 bases and J by 8 bases, and 12 bases separated the two germline ends. Here the CDR3 reads CASSYDRRWGYTF. CDR3 coding DNA: TGTGCCAGCAGTTACGACAGGCGGTGGGGCTACACCTTC.

The V and J genes are TRBV5-1 and TRBJ1-4, with D perhaps matching TRBD1 (5 bases). In germline, CDR1 is SGHRS, CDR2 YFSETQ. This CDR3 has 15 residues. The V end was cut by 4 bases, the J end by 7 bases, with 17 bases between. The CDR3 here is CASSAQGPGVEKLFF. The CDR3 DNA follows: TGCGCCAGCAGCGCCCAAGGCCCGGGGGTTGAAAAACTGTTTTTT.